These 29 T cell receptor beta chains share one sample of origin, sequenced in a study of blood T cell repertoires in COVID-19. Generated by immunoSEQ multiplex PCR, the TCRdb table keeps only in-frame clones and is missing some. The table shows about 340,000 clones, with around 83% occurring only once. The sequenced sample was peripheral blood. Receptors originate from a man between 25 and 39 years old with active or convalescent COVID-19.

The genes are TRBV2 and TRBJ1-2; D not resolved. Per the germline V gene, CDR1 is SNHLY and CDR2 is FYNNEI. V lost 2 bases and J 4 bases, leaving 8 bases between the germline ends. CDR3 length: 13 amino acids. CDR3 in DNA: TGTGCCAGCAGTGAACAGAATATCTATGGCTACACCTTC. Translation: CASSEQNIYGYTF.

The rearrangement links TRBV28 to TRBJ2-3; D is unresolved. This CDR3 is built from 19 residues. Trimming removed 3 bases at V and 0 bases at J, with 22 bases between. Germline loops: CDR1 MDHEN, CDR2 SYDVKM. CDR3: CASSFEFFGLIGSTDTQYF. CDR3 DNA sequence: TGTGCCAGCAGTTTTGAGTTTTTCGGGTTGATTGGAAGCACAGATACGCAGTATTTT.

The chain has TRBV5-5 and TRBJ1-1; 8 bases are a match to TRBD1. V shed 3 bases, J shed 5 bases, and the junction held 3 bases outside the gene matches. The germline V gene has CDR1 SGHKS and CDR2 YYEKEE (reference sequence). CDR3 size: 13 residues. In nucleotides, the CDR3 is TGTGCCAGCAGCTCCCAGGGGGCTACTGAAGCTTTCTTT. Protein sequence: CASSSQGATEAFF. The whole variable domain, filled in from reference TRBV5-5 and TRBJ1-1, reads DAGVTQSPTHLIKTRGQQVTLRCSPISGHKSVSWYQQVLGQGPQFIFQYYEKEERGRGNFPDRFSARQFPNYSSELNVNALLLGDSALYLCASSSQGATEAFFGQGTRLTVV.

The rearrangement links TRBV5-1 to TRBJ2-3, with D possibly being TRBD2 (6 bases). V was cut by 0 bases and J by 3 bases, with 8 bases left in between. CDR1 and CDR2 (germline): SGHRS, YFSETQ. The CDR3 runs 14 residues. The chain's CDR3 is CASSLGRETDTQYF. The CDR3 DNA sequence: TGCGCCAGCAGCTTGGGGAGGGAAACAGATACGCAGTATTTT.

CDR3 nucleotides: TGTGCCAGCAGTGAATCGAGGGGGGGAAACACCATATATTTT. The encoded protein is CASSESRGGNTIYF. The V gene is TRBV2, the J gene TRBJ1-3; D perhaps matches TRBD1 (6 bases). Trimming removed 2 bases at V and 4 bases at J, with 9 bases between. CDR1 is SNHLY, CDR2 FYNNEI, per germline. There are 14 residues in the CDR3.

The chain uses TRBV30 and TRBJ1-2; 11 bases align to TRBD1. Unmatched junction bases numbered 4, after V lost 0 bases and J lost 7 bases. Per the germline V gene, CDR1 is GTSNPN and CDR2 is SVGIG (reference sequence). The CDR3 has 14 residues. The chain's CDR3 is CAWSVGDRGGGYTF. CDR3 nucleotide sequence: TGTGCCTGGAGTGTAGGGGACAGGGGGGGTGGCTACACCTTC.

This clone turned up a few times. This chain joins TRBV5-1 and TRBJ1-1; the match to TRBD1 covers 8 bases. CDR1 is SGHRS and CDR2 is YFSETQ in the germline V gene. With V trimmed by 0 bases and J by 7 bases, 8 bases remained unmatched. This CDR3 contains 15 residues. The CDR3 DNA reads as TGCGCCAGCAGCTTGGAAGGGGCAGGGGGCGGTGAAGCTTTCTTT. Amino acid sequence: CASSLEGAGGGEAFF.

This clone was observed a single time. The chain employs TRBV5-1 and TRBJ2-2; D call uncertain. CDR1 and CDR2 (germline): SGHRS, YFSETQ. V was clipped by 0 bases and J by 6 bases, with 9 bases between them. This CDR3 contains 14 residues. The CDR3 DNA reads TGCGCCAGCAGCTTGGCTAGTCGGGCCGGGGAGCTGTTTTTT. It encodes CASSLASRAGELFF.

This chain connects TRBV2 to TRBJ2-3; D is possibly TRBD1 (7 bases). Germline V gene sequence: CDR1 SNHLY, CDR2 FYNNEI. Trimming cost V 4 bases and J 4 bases, with 21 bases left between them. CDR3 length: 17 residues. Here the CDR3 reads CASSGLLTPRGADTQYF. The CDR3 region has the DNA TGTGCCAGCAGTGGCCTCCTGACTCCCAGGGGGGCAGATACGCAGTATTTT.

The chain couples TRBV29-1 to TRBJ1-4; D is unresolved. Germline lookup yields CDR1 SQVTM and CDR2 ANQGSEA. V was clipped by 5 bases and J by 8 bases, with 12 bases between them. The CDR3 has 12 residues. In DNA, the CDR3 is TGCAGCGTTTACGACGGGGAGGAAAAACTGTTTTTT. Protein product: CSVYDGEEKLFF.

The CDR3 coding sequence is TGTGCCAGCAGCGCGATAGCGCTCTACAATGAGCAGTTCTTC. Translated, it gives CASSAIALYNEQFF. V is TRBV6-2 or TRBV6-3 and J is TRBJ2-1; weak D call: TRBD2 (5 bases). This CDR3 is 14 amino acids long. Germline loops: CDR1 MNHEY, CDR2 SVGEGT. V was cut by 6 bases and J by 3 bases, with 12 bases left in between.

The chain couples TRBV6-5 to TRBJ2-7; 8 bases line up with TRBD1. Trimming at V came to 6 bases and at J to 2 bases, leaving 9 bases not matched to a gene. Per the germline V gene, CDR1 is MNHEY and CDR2 is SVGAGI. The length of the CDR3 is 15 residues. CDR3 amino acids: CASRNTGTGPYEQYF. CDR3 nucleotide sequence: TGTGCCAGCAGAAACACCGGGACAGGTCCCTACGAGCAGTACTTC.

The CDR3 DNA sequence: TGTGCCAGCGACGACAGGAGCTCCTACAATGAGCAGTTCTTC. It encodes CASDDRSSYNEQFF. V gene TRBV21-1 combines with J gene TRBJ2-1; no check of the table's D call, TRBD1, against the DNA was made. TRBV21-1 is labeled a pseudogene. The CDR3 covers 14 residues.

V is TRBV9 and J is TRBJ2-7; TRBD2 might be the D (5 bases). V was pared by 3 bases and J by 5 bases, with 9 bases between. Germline V gene data show CDR1 as SGDLS and CDR2 as YYNGEE. The CDR3 is made up of 12 amino acids. The CDR3 spells CASSAEGNEQYF. The CDR3 DNA sequence: TGTGCCAGCAGCGCCGAGGGCAACGAGCAGTACTTC.

The chain has TRBV10-2 and TRBJ2-2, with unresolved D. Trimming took off 8 bases at V and 4 bases at J, with 11 bases between the two ends. CDR1 and CDR2 (germline): WSHSY, SAAADI. This CDR3 is built from 13 residues. CDR3 sequence reads: CASRGAFTGELFF. The CDR3 DNA reads TGCGCCAGCCGTGGAGCATTCACCGGGGAGCTGTTTTTT.

This clone was seen many times. The chain recombines TRBV6-5 with TRBJ2-7; D perhaps matches TRBD2 (6 bases). Deletions cut 0 bases from V and 2 bases from J, with 14 bases between. Germline values: CDR1 MNHEY, CDR2 SVGAGI. This CDR3 region has 16 residues. The CDR3: CASSYSLLGLTYEQYF. Written as DNA, the CDR3 is TGTGCCAGCAGTTACTCGCTTTTGGGACTTACCTACGAGCAGTACTTC.

The gene calls are TRBV13 and TRBJ1-2; the match to TRBD1 covers 7 bases. The CDR3 loop spans 13 amino acids. Per the germline V gene, CDR1 is PRHDT and CDR2 is FYEKMQ (reference sequence). V was pared by 4 bases and J by 6 bases, with 5 bases of the junction left unmatched. The CDR3 coding sequence is TGTGCCAGCAGCTCTCTCAGGGGGAATGGCTACACCTTC. It encodes CASSSLRGNGYTF.

The J gene is TRBJ1-1, the V gene TRBV7-2; no firm D call. Deletions cut 3 bases from V and 3 bases from J, with 11 bases between. Per the germline V gene, CDR1 is SGHTA and CDR2 is FQGNSA. The CDR3 loop spans 14 amino acids. The CDR3 protein is CASSFIGWDTEAFF. The DNA of the CDR3 is TGTGCCAGCAGCTTCATCGGGTGGGACACTGAAGCTTTCTTT.

The rearrangement links TRBV5-4 to TRBJ2-7, with 7 nucleotides matching TRBD1. The CDR3 contains 15 residues. The germline V gene encodes CDR1 SGHNT and CDR2 YYREEE (reference sequence). V lost 4 bases and J lost 2; bases outside the gene matches: 9. The CDR3 nucleotides read TGTGCCAGCAGCCTAGACCCAGGGGGAGCCTACGAGCAGTACTTC. This translates into CASSLDPGGAYEQYF.

The J gene is TRBJ1-1, the V gene TRBV11-3; D is perhaps TRBD1 (5 bases). The CDR3 totals 12 residues. Per germline, CDR1 SGHNT and CDR2 YENEEA. V lost 6 bases to trimming and J lost 4 bases, with 9 bases between them. The CDR3 region has the DNA TGTGCCAGCAGTTCTACAGGCACTGAAGCTTTCTTT. Translation gives CASSSTGTEAFF.

The rearrangement joins TRBV5-1 to TRBJ2-7; TRBD2 matches 16 bases. CDR1 and CDR2 from the germline V gene are SGHRS and YFSETQ. The CDR3 loop spans 17 amino acids. V shed 3 bases, J shed 2 bases, and the junction held 5 bases outside the gene matches. The CDR3 region has the DNA TGCGCCAGCAGCTCCGGGACTAGCGGGGGGGGAGCCTACGAGCAGTACTTC. Encoded protein: CASSSGTSGGGAYEQYF. The whole variable domain, remainder taken from reference TRBV5-1 and TRBJ2-7, is KAGVTQTPRYLIKTRGQQVTLSCSPISGHRSVSWYQQTPGQGLQFLFEYFSETQRNKGNFPGRFSGRQFSNSRSEMNVSTLELGDSALYLCASSSGTSGGGAYEQYFGPGTRLTVT.

This chain uses TRBV9 with TRBJ2-2; maybe TRBD1 (6 bases). Germline CDR1 and CDR2: SGDLS and YYNGEE. The CDR3 extends over 14 amino acids. The V end lost 3 bases, the J end lost 4 bases, and 10 bases lay between the germline ends. The CDR3 here is CASSERGTTGELFF. The CDR3 nucleotides are TGTGCCAGCAGCGAAAGGGGGACCACCGGGGAGCTGTTTTTT.

V gene TRBV5-5 combines with J gene TRBJ1-5; weak D call: TRBD1 (6 bases). V was trimmed by 4 bases and J by 2 bases, leaving 13 bases between them. CDR1 and CDR2 from the germline V gene are SGHKS and YYEKEE (reference sequence). CDR3 length equals 15 residues. The CDR3 DNA follows: TGTGCCAGCAGCCGACACCCAGGGGGCAATCAGCCCCAGCATTTT. It specifies CASSRHPGGNQPQHF.

The chain carries TRBV3-1 (or the pseudogene TRBV3-2) and TRBJ2-1, with a possible D match to TRBD2 (6 bases). With 0 bases removed from V and 4 bases from J, the gap between germline ends came to 13 bases. CDR1 is LGHDT and CDR2 is YNNKEL in the germline V gene (reference sequence). This CDR3 contains 16 residues. DNA of the CDR3: TGTGCCAGCAGCCAAGAAGGGCCGGGACTGTACAATGAGCAGTTCTTC. Protein sequence: CASSQEGPGLYNEQFF.

The chain couples TRBV19 to TRBJ1-1; D possibly corresponds to TRBD1 (6 bases). Deletions cut 1 base from V and 6 bases from J, with 18 bases between. The germline V gene encodes CDR1 LNHDA and CDR2 SQIVND (reference sequence). The CDR3 extends over 16 amino acids. The DNA of the CDR3 is TGTGCCAGTAGTATAGCCCCTGGGGGGGGCCTCGCTGAAGCTTTCTTT. It translates to CASSIAPGGGLAEAFF.

The gene calls are TRBV7-2 and TRBJ2-2; 7 bases line up with TRBD1. CDR3 size: 15 residues. From germline, CDR1 is SGHTA and CDR2 FQGNSA. Trimming at V came to 4 bases and at J to 3 bases, leaving 5 bases not matched to a gene. CDR3 region: CASSWRQGYTGELFF. For the CDR3, the DNA is TGTGCCAGCAGCTGGAGACAGGGTTACACCGGGGAGCTGTTTTTT.

The CDR3 is CASSQDRQETQYF. The CDR3 DNA sequence: TGTGCCAGCAGCCAAGACAGACAAGAGACCCAGTACTTC. The V and J genes are TRBV3-1 (or the pseudogene TRBV3-2) and TRBJ2-5; unclear D gene. This CDR3 has 13 amino acids. Germline CDR1 LGHDT, CDR2 YNNKEL (reference sequence). The V gene lost 0 bases and the J gene lost 2 bases, with 4 bases spanning the gap.

The chain combines TRBV3-1 (or the pseudogene TRBV3-2) with TRBJ1-4; 8 bases map to TRBD1. This CDR3 contains 14 residues. CDR1 is LGHDT and CDR2 is YNNKEL in the germline V gene (reference sequence). After removal of 3 bases from V and 8 bases from J, the junction contained 5 bases not matched to a gene. The CDR3 DNA reads TGTGCCAGCAGCCACGGACAGGGAAGAGAAAAACTGTTTTTT. Its translation is CASSHGQGREKLFF.

The chain recombines TRBV4-3 with TRBJ1-2, with D possibly TRBD1 on 5 matching bases. The CDR3 runs to 13 residues. Germline CDR1 is LGHNA and CDR2 is YSLEER. V lost 0 bases to trimming and J lost 8 bases, with 10 bases between them. CDR3 loop: CASSQDRVGGYTF. The CDR3 coding sequence is TGCGCCAGCAGCCAAGACAGGGTCGGCGGCTACACCTTC.